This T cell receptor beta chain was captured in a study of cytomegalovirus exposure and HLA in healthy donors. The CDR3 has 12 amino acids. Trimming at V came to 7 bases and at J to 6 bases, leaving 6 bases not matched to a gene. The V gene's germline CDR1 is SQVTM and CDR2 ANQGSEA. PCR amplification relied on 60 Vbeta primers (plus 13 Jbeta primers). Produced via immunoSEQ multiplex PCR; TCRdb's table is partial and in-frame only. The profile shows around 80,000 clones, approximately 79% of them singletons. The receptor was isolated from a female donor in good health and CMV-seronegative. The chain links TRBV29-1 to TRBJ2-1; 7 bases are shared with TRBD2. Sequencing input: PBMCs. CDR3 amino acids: CSDRWGGNEQFF. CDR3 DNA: TGCAGCGACCGGTGGGGGGGCAATGAGCAGTTCTTC.